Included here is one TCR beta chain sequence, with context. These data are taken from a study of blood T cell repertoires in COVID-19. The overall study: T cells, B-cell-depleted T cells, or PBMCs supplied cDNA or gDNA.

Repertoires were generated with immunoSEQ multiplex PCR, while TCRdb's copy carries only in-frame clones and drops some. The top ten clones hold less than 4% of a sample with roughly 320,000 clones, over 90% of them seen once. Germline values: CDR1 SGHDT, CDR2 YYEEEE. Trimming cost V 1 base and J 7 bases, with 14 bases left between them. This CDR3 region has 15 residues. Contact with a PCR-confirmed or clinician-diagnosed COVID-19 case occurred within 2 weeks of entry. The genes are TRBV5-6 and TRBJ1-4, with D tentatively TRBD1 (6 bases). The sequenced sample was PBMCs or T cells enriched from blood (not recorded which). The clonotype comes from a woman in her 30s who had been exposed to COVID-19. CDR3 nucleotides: TGTGCCAGCAGCTTGAGGAGGCAGGGGAGTGAAAAACTGTTTTTT. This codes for CASSLRRQGSEKLFF. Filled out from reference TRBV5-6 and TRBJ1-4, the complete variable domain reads DAGVTQSPTHLIKTRGQQVTLRCSPKSGHDTVSWYQQALGQGPQFIFQYYEEEERQRGNFPDRFSGHQFPNYSSELNVNALLLGDSALYLCASSLRRQGSEKLFFGSGTQLSVL.